The clone carrying this TCR beta chain showed up just a few times. The antigen is not known. These data come from a study of T-cell reconstitution after alpha-beta-depleted transplantation in children. General observations from the study: About two months after transplant, alpha-beta T cells reportedly came from several hundred expanded graft clones.

V gave up 1 base and J gave up 2 bases, with 10 bases separating them. This CDR3 region has 14 residues. Germline CDR1 reads DFQATT; CDR2 reads SNEGSKA (reference sequence). Unique molecular identifiers featured in how the TCRbeta library was prepared. TCRdb analysed the PCR reads with MiXCR anew, one entry per CDR3 protein. Of about 420,000 distinct CDR3 sequences listed, about 16% were seen once; the top ten hold over 25%. This chain joins TRBV20-1 and TRBJ2-3; D remains ambiguous. Sample: PBMCs, mostly from graft donor cells, taken 360 days after TCRalphabeta/CD19-depleted stem cell transplant. This TCR was sampled from a boy younger than two who had a stem cell transplant for Wiskott-Aldrich syndrome, so the T cells may come from the graft donor. This chain's CDR3 is CSARGRSITDTQYF. The CDR3 bases are TGCAGTGCTAGAGGACGGAGTATCACAGATACGCAGTATTTT.